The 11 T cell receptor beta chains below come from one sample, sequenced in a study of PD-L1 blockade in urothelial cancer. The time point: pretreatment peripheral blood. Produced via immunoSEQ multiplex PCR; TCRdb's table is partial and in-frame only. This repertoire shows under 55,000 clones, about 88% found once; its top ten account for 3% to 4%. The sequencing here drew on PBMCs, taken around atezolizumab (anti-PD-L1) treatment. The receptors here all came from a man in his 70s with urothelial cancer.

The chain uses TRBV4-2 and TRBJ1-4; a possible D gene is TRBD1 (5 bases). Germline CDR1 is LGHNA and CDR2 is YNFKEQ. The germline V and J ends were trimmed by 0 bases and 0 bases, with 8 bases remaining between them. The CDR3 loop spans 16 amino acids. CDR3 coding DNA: TGTGCCAGCAGCCAAGATTTGACAGCAACTAATGAAAAACTGTTTTTT. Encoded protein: CASSQDLTATNEKLFF.

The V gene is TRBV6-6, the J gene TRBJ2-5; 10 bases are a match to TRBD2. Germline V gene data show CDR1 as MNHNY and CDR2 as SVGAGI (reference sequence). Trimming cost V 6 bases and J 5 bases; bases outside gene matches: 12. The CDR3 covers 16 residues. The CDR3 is CASRKGTSVRVETQYF. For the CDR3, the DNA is TGTGCCAGCAGAAAGGGGACTAGCGTTCGGGTGGAGACCCAGTACTTC.

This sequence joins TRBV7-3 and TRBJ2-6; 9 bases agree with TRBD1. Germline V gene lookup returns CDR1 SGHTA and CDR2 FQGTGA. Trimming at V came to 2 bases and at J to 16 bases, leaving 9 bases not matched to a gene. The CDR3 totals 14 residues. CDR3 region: CASSLQDRGTILTF. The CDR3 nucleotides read TGTGCCAGCAGCTTACAGGACAGGGGCACGATACTGACTTTC. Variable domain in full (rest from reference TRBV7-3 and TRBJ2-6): GAGVSQTPSNKVTEKGKYVELRCDPISGHTALYWYRQSLGQGPEFLIYFQGTGAADDSGLPNDRFFAVRPEGSVSTLKIQRTERGDSAVYLCASSLQDRGTILTFGAGSRLTVL.

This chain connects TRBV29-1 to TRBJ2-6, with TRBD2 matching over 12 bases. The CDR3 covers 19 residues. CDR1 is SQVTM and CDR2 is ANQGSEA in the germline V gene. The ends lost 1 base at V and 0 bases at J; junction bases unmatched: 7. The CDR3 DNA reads TGCAGCGTTGAAGGCTCCACTAGCGGGGGGTCCTCTGGGGCCAACGTCCTGACTTTC. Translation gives CSVEGSTSGGSSGANVLTF.

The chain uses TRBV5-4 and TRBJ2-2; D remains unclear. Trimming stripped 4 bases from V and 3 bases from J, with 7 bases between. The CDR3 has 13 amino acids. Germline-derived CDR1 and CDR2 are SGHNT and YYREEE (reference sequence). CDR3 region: CASSKEDTGELFF. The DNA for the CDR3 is TGTGCCAGCAGCAAAGAGGACACCGGGGAGCTGTTTTTT.

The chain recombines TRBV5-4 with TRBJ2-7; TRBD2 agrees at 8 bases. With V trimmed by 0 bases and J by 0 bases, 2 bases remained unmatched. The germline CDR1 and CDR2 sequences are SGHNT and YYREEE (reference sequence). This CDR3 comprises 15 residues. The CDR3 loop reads CASSLDTSGSYEQYF. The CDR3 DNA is TGTGCCAGCAGCTTGGACACTAGCGGCTCCTACGAGCAGTACTTC.

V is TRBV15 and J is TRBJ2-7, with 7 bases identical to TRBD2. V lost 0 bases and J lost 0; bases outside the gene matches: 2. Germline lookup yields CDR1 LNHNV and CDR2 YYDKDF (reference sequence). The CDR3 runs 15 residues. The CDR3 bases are TGTGCCACCAGCAGAGAGGGGGAGGGCTCCTACGAGCAGTACTTC. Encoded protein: CATSREGEGSYEQYF.

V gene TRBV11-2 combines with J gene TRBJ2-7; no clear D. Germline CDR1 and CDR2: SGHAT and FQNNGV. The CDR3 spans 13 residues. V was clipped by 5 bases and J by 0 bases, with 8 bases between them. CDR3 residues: CASSPFSSYEQYF. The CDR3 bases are TGTGCCAGCAGCCCCTTCTCCTCCTACGAGCAGTACTTC.

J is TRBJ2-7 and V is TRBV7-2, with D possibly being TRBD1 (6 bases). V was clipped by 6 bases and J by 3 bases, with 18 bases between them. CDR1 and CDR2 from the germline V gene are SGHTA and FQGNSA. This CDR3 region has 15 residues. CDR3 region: CASSTGPGQDYEQYF. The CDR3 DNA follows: TGTGCCAGCAGTACAGGGCCGGGACAAGACTACGAGCAGTACTTC.

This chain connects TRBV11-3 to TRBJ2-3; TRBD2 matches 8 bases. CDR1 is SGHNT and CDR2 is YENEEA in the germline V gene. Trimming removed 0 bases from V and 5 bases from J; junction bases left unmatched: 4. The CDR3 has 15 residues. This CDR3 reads CASSLDGRARDTQYF. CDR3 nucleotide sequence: TGTGCCAGCAGCTTAGACGGGAGGGCCAGAGATACGCAGTATTTT.

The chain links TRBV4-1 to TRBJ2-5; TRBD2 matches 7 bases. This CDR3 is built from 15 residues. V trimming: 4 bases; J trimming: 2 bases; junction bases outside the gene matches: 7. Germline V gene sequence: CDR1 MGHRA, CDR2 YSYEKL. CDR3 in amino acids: CASSLNEGGQETQYF. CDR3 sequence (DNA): TGCGCCAGCAGCCTTAACGAGGGAGGGCAAGAGACCCAGTACTTC.